This T cell receptor (beta chain) comes out of a study of T cell repertoires in cytomegalovirus infection. Whole-study context: Selected CMV epitopes included recently identified HLA-C-restricted ones as well as well-studied HLA-B-restricted ones. Signatures in public TCR beta sequences pointed to both CMV infection and matching HLA type.

Study findings and constraints: Clonotypes of TCR beta that were HLA-C-restricted and CMV-specific dominated the ex vivo response. Using cumulative public TCR beta family frequency, the authors identified those who carried CMV together with the relevant HLA.

In its sample, this clonotype was seen a few times. What it recognizes is unknown. Via MiXCR, TCRdb re-called the reads, giving one row per CDR3 protein. The table shows about 900,000 distinct CDR3 sequences, with approximately 32% occurring only once. The germline V gene encodes CDR1 WSHSY and CDR2 SAAADI. V gave up 6 bases and J gave up 0 bases, with 12 bases separating them. The CDR3 has 15 amino acids. The receptor was derived from a human donor in good health (CMV status not recorded). Some clones in this sample may be carry-over from other donors' samples. The chain couples TRBV10-2 to TRBJ2-1, with a tentative D call TRBD1 (6 bases). Source: cultured CD8+ T cells from PBMCs, taken from culture after CMV antigen stimulation. The DNA of the CDR3 is TGCGCCAGCAGGAGAGCAGGGGCCTCCTACAATGAGCAGTTCTTC. Its translation is CASRRAGASYNEQFF.